One and the same sample provided the 5 T cell receptor beta chains below, sequenced in a study of cytotoxic CD8 clonotypes in ibrutinib-treated CLL. Method: immunoSEQ multiplex PCR; TCRdb's copy keeps in-frame clones and lacks some. Of 70,000 to 80,000 clones listed, 80% were seen once; the top ten hold 7.5% to 9.5%. The sample in question was PBMCs, obtained at disease progression, from a patient treated with ibrutinib. Source of these receptors: a human donor with chronic lymphocytic leukemia.

The rearrangement uses TRBV2 and TRBJ1-4; D uncertain. The CDR3 has 13 amino acids. Trimming stripped 3 bases from V and 10 bases from J, with 12 bases between. CDR1 and CDR2 from the germline V gene are SNHLY and FYNNEI. CDR3 in DNA: TGTGCCAGCAGTGACCTCTTGGAGGGAAAACTGTTTTTT. As protein: CASSDLLEGKLFF. The complete variable domain, with remaining parts taken from reference TRBV2 and TRBJ1-4, reads EPEVTQTPSHQVTQMGQEVILRCVPISNHLYFYWYRQILGQKVEFLVSFYNNEISEKSEIFDDQFSVERPDGSNFTLKIRSTKLEDSAMYFCASSDLLEGKLFFGSGTQLSVL.

The chain carries TRBV2 and TRBJ2-2, with D uncertain. Germline V CDR1 and CDR2: SNHLY, FYNNEI. V lost 4 bases and J lost 5, with 8 bases in between. The CDR3 is made up of 13 amino acids. As DNA, the CDR3 is TGTGCCAGCAGTGTCGAGGTTACCGGGGAGCTGTTTTTT. Protein: CASSVEVTGELFF.

The chain couples TRBV25-1 to TRBJ1-1; TRBD1 might be the D (6 bases). V was shortened by 6 bases and J by 1 base, with 15 bases between the two germline ends. This CDR3 is 15 amino acids long. CDR1 and CDR2 (germline): MGHDK, SYGVNS. CDR3 coding DNA: TGTGCCAGCAGCCTCGGGGGGACAACGAACACTGAAGCTTTCTTT. Its translation: CASSLGGTTNTEAFF. The full variable domain, completed using reference TRBV25-1 and TRBJ1-1, is EADIYQTPRYLVIGTGKKITLECSQTMGHDKMYWYQQDPGMELHLIHYSYGVNSTEKGDLSSESTVSRIRTEHFPLTLESARPSHTSQYLCASSLGGTTNTEAFFGQGTRLTVV.

V gene TRBV10-3 combines with J gene TRBJ1-2; D ambiguous. Looked up from germline, CDR1 is ENHRY and CDR2 is SYGVKD. The V and J ends lost 3 bases and 4 bases respectively, with 9 bases between them. This CDR3 region has 13 residues. CDR3 sequence: CAISDGRGYGYTF. As DNA, the CDR3 is TGTGCCATCAGTGACGGGCGAGGCTATGGCTACACCTTC.

The chain joins TRBV27 to TRBJ2-5; D is possibly TRBD1 (6 bases). CDR1 is MNHEY, CDR2 SMNVEV, per germline (reference sequence). Trimming shortened V by 8 bases and J by 3 bases, and 16 bases separated the two germline ends. The CDR3 spans 14 residues. The CDR3 reads CASSPLRGKETQYF. As DNA, the CDR3 is TGTGCCAGCTCCCCTTTGAGGGGGAAAGAGACCCAGTACTTC.